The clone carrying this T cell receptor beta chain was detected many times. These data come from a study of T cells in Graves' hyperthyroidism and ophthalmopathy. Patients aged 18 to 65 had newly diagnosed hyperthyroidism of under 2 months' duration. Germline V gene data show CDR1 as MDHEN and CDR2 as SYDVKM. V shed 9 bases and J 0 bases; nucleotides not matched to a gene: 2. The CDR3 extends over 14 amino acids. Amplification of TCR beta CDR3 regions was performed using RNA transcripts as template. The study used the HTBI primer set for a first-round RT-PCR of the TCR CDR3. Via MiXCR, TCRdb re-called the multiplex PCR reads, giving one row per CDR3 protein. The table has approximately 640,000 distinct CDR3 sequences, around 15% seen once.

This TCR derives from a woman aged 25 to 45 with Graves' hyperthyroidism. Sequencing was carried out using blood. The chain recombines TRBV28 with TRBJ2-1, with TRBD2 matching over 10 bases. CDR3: CASLAGDSYNEQFF. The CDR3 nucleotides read TGTGCCAGTCTAGCGGGGGACTCCTACAATGAGCAGTTCTTC.